The sequence of this T cell receptor (beta chain) was determined in a study of blood T cell repertoires in COVID-19. Across the study: Whether acute or convalescent, the COVID-19 samples came from the United States, Italy and Spain. Nucleic acid was either cDNA or gDNA, and it came from T cells, B-cell-depleted T cells, or PBMCs.

CDR1 and CDR2 (germline): SGDLS, YYNGEE. The CDR3 loop spans 15 amino acids. Trimming cost V 3 bases and J 12 bases; bases outside gene matches: 13. Produced via immunoSEQ multiplex PCR; TCRdb's table is partial and in-frame only. The sample shows about 73,000 clones, roughly 79% of them seen only once. The chain couples TRBV9 to TRBJ1-1, with 11 bases lining up with TRBD1. This TCR was sampled from a woman in her seventies with acute or convalescent COVID-19. The sequenced sample consisted of peripheral blood. This chain's CDR3 is CASSAMGQGDLGSFF. CDR3 DNA sequence: TGTGCCAGCAGCGCCATGGGACAGGGGGACCTTGGCTCTTTCTTT.